This T cell receptor beta chain came from a study of molecular identifiers for immune sequencing clone quantification. V lost 3 bases and J lost 1, with 10 bases in between. The CDR3 is made up of 13 amino acids. The germline CDR1 and CDR2 sequences are DFQATT and SNEGSKA (reference sequence). TCRdb re-called the PCR reads through MiXCR, storing one row per CDR3 protein. The sample yields roughly 55,000 distinct CDR3 sequences, roughly 38% seen once. Points on this clonotype: A much more abundant neighbour one base away suggests this may be a read error.

V gene TRBV20-1 combines with J gene TRBJ2-7, with D possibly TRBD2 on 5 matching bases. Sequenced input: naive CD8+ T cells from blood, with Jurkat cell RNA spiked in. As for subset: FACS-sorted CD8+CD4-CCR7+CD45RA+ naive T cells. The TCR originated in a human donor in good health. Some libraries in this study had Jurkat cell RNA spiked in. The CDR3 sequence: CSASLGVSYEQYF. The CDR3, as DNA: TGCAGTGCTAGTTTGGGAGTTTCCTACGAGCAGTACTTC.